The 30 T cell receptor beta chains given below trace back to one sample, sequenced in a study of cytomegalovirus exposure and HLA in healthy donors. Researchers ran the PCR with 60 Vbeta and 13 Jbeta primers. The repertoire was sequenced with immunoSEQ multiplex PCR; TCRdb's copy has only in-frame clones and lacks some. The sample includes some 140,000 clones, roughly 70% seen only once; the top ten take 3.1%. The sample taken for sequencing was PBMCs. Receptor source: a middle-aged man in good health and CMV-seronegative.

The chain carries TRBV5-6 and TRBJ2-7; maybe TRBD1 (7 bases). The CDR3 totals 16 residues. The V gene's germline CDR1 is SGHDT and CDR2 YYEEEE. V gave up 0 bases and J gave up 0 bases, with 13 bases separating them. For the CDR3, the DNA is TGTGCCAGCAGCTTGGGTTGGGGGGACAGCTCCTACGAGCAGTACTTC. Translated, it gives CASSLGWGDSSYEQYF.

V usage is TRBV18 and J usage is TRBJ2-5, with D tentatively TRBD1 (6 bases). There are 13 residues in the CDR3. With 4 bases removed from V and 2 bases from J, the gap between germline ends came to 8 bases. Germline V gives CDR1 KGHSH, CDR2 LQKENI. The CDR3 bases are TGTGCCAGCTCACTGGACAGACAAGAGACCCAGTACTTC. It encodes CASSLDRQETQYF.

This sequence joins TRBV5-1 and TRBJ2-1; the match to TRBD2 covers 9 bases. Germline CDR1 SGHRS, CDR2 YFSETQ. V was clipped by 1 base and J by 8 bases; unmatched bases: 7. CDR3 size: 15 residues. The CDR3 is CASSLLAGASYEQFF. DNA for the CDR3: TGCGCCAGCAGCTTGTTAGCGGGAGCTTCCTATGAGCAGTTCTTC. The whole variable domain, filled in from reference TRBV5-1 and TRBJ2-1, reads KAGVTQTPRYLIKTRGQQVTLSCSPISGHRSVSWYQQTPGQGLQFLFEYFSETQRNKGNFPGRFSGRQFSNSRSEMNVSTLELGDSALYLCASSLLAGASYEQFFGPGTRLTVL.

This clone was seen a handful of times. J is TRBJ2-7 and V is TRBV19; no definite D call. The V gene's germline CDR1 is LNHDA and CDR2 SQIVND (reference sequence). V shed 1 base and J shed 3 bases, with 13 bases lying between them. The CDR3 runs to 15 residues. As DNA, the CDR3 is TGTGCCAGTAGTATAGCCGATGCAGGATACTACGAGCAGTACTTC. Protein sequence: CASSIADAGYYEQYF.

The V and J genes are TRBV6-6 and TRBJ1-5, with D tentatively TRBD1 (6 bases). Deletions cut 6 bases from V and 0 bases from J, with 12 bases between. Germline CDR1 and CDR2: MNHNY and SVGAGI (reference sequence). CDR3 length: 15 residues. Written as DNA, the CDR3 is TGTGCCAGCAGAAGGGACACTTATAGCAATCAGCCCCAGCATTTT. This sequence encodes CASRRDTYSNQPQHF.

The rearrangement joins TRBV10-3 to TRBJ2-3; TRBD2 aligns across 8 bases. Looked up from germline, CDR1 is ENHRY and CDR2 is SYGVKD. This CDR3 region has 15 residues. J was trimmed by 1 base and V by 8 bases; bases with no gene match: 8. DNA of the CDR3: TGTGCCATCGCACCGGGGGGGTTAGGCACAGATACGCAGTATTTT. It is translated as CAIAPGGLGTDTQYF.

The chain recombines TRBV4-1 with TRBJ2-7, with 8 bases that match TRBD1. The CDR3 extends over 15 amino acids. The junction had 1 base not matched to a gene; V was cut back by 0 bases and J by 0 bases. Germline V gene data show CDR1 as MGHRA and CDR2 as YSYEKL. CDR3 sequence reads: CASSQETGDSYEQYF. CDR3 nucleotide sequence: TGCGCCAGCAGCCAAGAGACAGGGGACTCCTACGAGCAGTACTTC.

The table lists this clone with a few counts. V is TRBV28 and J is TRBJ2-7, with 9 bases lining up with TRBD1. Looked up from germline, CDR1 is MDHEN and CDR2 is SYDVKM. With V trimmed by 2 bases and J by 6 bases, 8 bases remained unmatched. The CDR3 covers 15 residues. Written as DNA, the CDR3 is TGTGCCAGCAGTTTAATGGGACAGGGATTAGGCGAGCAGTACTTC. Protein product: CASSLMGQGLGEQYF.

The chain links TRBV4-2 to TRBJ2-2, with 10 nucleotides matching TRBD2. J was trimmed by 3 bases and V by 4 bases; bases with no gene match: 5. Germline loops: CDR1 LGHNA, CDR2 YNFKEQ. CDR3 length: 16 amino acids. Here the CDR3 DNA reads TGTGCCAGCAGCCCTAGCGGGAGTCGGGACACCGGGGAGCTGTTTTTT. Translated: CASSPSGSRDTGELFF.

The CDR3 here is CAWGLGTGGAYTF. The CDR3 nucleotides read TGTGCCTGGGGTTTAGGGACAGGGGGCGCGTACACCTTC. The V gene is TRBV30, the J gene TRBJ1-2; TRBD1 matches at 12 bases. The V segment lost 5 bases and the J segment 11 bases; nucleotides outside the gene matches: 9. From germline, CDR1 is GTSNPN and CDR2 SVGIG (reference sequence). The CDR3 is made up of 13 amino acids.

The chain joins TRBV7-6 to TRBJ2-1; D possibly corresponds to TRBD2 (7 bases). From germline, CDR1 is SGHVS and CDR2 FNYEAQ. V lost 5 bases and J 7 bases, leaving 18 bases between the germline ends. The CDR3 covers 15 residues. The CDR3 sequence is CASSADGGPRNEQFF. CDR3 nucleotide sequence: TGTGCCAGCAGCGCCGACGGGGGGCCGAGGAATGAGCAGTTCTTC.

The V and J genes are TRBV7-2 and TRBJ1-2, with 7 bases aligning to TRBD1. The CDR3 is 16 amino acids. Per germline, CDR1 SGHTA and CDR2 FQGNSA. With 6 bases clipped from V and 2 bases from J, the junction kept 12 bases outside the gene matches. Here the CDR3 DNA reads TGTGCCAGCAGTCAATCGAGGGCAGGGGGAAACTATGGCTACACCTTC. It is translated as CASSQSRAGGNYGYTF.

The CDR3 coding sequence is TGTGCCAGTAGTCCGGACAGAGGCAGTAGCTATGGCTACACCTTC. It is translated as CASSPDRGSSYGYTF. J is TRBJ1-2 and V is TRBV19, with a possible D match to TRBD1 (6 bases). The length of the CDR3 is 15 residues. CDR1 is LNHDA, CDR2 SQIVND, per germline (reference sequence). V was clipped by 5 bases and J by 4 bases, with 17 bases between them.

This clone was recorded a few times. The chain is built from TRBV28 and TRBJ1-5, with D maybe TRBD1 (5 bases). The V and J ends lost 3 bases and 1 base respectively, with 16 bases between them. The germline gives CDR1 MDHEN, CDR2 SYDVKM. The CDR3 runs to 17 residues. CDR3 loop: CASSFRPGRASNQPQHF. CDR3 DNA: TGTGCCAGCAGTTTTCGCCCGGGCAGGGCCAGCAATCAGCCCCAGCATTTT.

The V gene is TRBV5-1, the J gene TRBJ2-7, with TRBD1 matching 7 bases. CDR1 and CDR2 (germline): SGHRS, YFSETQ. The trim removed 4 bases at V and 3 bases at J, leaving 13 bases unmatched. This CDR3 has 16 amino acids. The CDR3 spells CASSPLLTRQGYEQYF. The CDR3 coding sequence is TGCGCCAGCAGCCCACTCCTCACGCGACAGGGCTACGAGCAGTACTTC. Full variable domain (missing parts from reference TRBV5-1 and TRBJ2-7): KAGVTQTPRYLIKTRGQQVTLSCSPISGHRSVSWYQQTPGQGLQFLFEYFSETQRNKGNFPGRFSGRQFSNSRSEMNVSTLELGDSALYLCASSPLLTRQGYEQYFGPGTRLTVT.

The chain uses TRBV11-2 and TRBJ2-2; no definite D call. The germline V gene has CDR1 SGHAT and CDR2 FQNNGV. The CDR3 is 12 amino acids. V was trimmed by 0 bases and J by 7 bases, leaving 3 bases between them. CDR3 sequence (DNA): TGTGCCAGCAGCTTAGATCGCGGGGAGCTGTTTTTT. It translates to CASSLDRGELFF.

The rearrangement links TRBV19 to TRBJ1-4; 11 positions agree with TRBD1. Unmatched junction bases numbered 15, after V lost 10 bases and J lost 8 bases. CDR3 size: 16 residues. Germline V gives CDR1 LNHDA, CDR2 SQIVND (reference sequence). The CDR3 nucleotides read TGTGCCACCGCCCAGGGACAGGGGGGCGTAGGAGAAAAACTGTTTTTT. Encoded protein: CATAQGQGGVGEKLFF.

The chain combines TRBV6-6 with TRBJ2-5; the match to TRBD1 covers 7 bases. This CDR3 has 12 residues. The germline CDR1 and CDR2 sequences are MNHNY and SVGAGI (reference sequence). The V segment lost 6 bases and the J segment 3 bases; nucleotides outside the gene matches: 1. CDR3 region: CASSTGEETQYF. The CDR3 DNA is TGTGCCAGCAGCACAGGGGAAGAGACCCAGTACTTC.

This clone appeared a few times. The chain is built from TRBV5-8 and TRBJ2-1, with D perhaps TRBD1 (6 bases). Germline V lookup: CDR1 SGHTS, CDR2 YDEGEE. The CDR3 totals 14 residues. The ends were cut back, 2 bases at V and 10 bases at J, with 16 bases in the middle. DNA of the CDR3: TGTGCCAGCAGCTTCACACCTAGTGACAGGGAGCAGTTCTTC. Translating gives CASSFTPSDREQFF.

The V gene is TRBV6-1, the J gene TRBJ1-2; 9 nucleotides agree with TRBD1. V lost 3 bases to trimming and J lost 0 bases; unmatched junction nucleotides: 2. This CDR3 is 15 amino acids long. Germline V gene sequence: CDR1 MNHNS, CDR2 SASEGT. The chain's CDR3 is CASSDWTGANYGYTF. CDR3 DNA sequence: TGTGCCAGCAGTGATTGGACAGGGGCTAACTATGGCTACACCTTC.

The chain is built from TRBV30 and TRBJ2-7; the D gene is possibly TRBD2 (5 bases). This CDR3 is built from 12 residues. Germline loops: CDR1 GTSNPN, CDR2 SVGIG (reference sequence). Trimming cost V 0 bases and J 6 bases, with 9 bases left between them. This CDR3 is CAWSVGLPEQYF. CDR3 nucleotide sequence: TGTGCCTGGAGTGTAGGACTCCCCGAGCAGTACTTC.

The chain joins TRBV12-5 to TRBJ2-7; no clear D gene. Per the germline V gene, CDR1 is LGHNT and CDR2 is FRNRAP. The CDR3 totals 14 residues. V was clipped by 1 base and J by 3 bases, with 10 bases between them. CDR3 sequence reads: CASGLGANDYEQYF. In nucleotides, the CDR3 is TGTGCTAGTGGTTTGGGGGCCAACGACTACGAGCAGTACTTC.

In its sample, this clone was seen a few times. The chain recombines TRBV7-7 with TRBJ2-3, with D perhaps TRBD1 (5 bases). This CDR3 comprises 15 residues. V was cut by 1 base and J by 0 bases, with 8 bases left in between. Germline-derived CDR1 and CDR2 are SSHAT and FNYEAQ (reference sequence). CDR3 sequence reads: CASSLGDSSTDTQYF. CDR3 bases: TGTGCCAGCAGCTTAGGAGACAGCAGCACAGATACGCAGTATTTT.

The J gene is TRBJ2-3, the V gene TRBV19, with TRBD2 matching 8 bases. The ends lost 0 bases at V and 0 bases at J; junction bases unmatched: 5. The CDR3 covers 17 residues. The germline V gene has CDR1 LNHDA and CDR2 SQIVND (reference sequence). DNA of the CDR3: TGTGCCAGTAGTATAGATTGGATAGCGGGAAGCACAGATACGCAGTATTTT. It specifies CASSIDWIAGSTDTQYF.

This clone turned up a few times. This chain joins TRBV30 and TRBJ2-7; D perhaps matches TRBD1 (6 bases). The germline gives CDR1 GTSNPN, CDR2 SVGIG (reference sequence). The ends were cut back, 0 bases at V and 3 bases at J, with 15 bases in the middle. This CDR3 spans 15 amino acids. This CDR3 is CAWSVSAGTSYEQYF. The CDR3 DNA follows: TGTGCCTGGAGTGTATCTGCAGGGACAAGCTACGAGCAGTACTTC.

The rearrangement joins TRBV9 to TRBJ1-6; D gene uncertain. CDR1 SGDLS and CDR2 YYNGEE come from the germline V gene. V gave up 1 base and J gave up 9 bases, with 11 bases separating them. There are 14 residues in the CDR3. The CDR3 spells CASSVQASGSPLHF. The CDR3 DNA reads TGTGCCAGCAGCGTACAAGCGTCTGGTTCACCCCTCCACTTT.

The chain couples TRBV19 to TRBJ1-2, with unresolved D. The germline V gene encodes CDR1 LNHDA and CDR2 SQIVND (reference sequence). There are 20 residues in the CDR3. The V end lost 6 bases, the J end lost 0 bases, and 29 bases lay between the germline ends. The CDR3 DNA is TGTGCCAGTAGGTTGCCGCGGGTCCACCGCGCATACTTACCTAACTATGGCTACACCTTC. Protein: CASRLPRVHRAYLPNYGYTF.

This chain's CDR3 is CASSELDRDNSPLHF. CDR3 bases: TGTGCCAGCAGTGAATTGGACAGGGATAATTCACCCCTCCACTTT. This chain uses TRBV6-1 with TRBJ1-6, with TRBD1 matching over 8 bases. CDR3 length: 15 residues. Germline V CDR1 and CDR2: MNHNS, SASEGT. J was trimmed by 5 bases and V by 2 bases; bases with no gene match: 2.

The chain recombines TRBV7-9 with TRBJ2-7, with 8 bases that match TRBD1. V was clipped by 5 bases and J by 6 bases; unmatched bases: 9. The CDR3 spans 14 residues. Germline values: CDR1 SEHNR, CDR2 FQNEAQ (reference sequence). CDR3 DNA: TGTGCCAGCAGCCATGGGACAGGAATCGGCGAGCAGTACTTC. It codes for CASSHGTGIGEQYF.

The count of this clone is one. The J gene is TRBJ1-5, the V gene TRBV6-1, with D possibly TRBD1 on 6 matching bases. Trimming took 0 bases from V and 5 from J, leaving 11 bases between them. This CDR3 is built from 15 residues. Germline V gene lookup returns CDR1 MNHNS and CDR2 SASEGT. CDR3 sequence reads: CASSEAWGPDQPQHF. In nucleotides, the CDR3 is TGTGCCAGCAGTGAAGCTTGGGGGCCTGATCAGCCCCAGCATTTT.